The TCR beta chain under discussion was sequenced for a study of siplizumab effects on memory and regulatory T cells. Sequenced by immunoSEQ multiplex PCR; TCRdb stores in-frame clones only, minus some. This sample has about 98,000 clones, with approximately 90% found just once. V lost 0 bases and J lost 1, with 20 bases in between. In germline, CDR1 is SGHDN, CDR2 FVKESK. This CDR3 has 19 residues. The TCR sequence derives from a human donor in good health. This chain links TRBV14 with TRBJ2-3, with D possibly being TRBD1 or TRBD2 (5 bases each). Sequenced: CD4+ T cells sorted from blood. CDR3 in amino acids: CASSQDEVQGPWGTDTQYF. In DNA, the CDR3 is TGTGCCAGCAGCCAAGATGAGGTTCAGGGACCATGGGGCACAGATACGCAGTATTTT. Combining the CDR3 with reference TRBV14 and TRBJ2-3 gives the whole variable domain EAGVTQFPSHSVIEKGQTVTLRCDPISGHDNLYWYRRVMGKEIKFLLHFVKESKQDESGMPNNRFLAERTGGTYSTLKVQPAELEDSGVYFCASSQDEVQGPWGTDTQYFGPGTRLTVL.